This TCR beta chain was sequenced during a study of cytomegalovirus exposure and HLA in healthy donors. Whole-study findings and limits: The study flagged some 170 TCR beta chains as cytomegalovirus-associated. Per a later analysis, about 17,000 TCR beta sequences showed association with HLA alleles at 0.05 false discovery rate. Available immune exposure information covered CMV serostatus only.

Regarding this clone: Its antigen is still unknown.

13 Jbeta primers and 60 Vbeta primers were used for the PCR. TCRdb's copy holds only in-frame clones and misses some; the assay was immunoSEQ multiplex PCR. This table holds under 150,000 clones, 73% found once. The CDR3 is 16 amino acids. The ends lost 5 bases at V and 4 bases at J; junction bases unmatched: 12. Germline loops: CDR1 LNHNV, CDR2 YYDKDF (reference sequence). The material sequenced was PBMCs. The chain combines TRBV15 with TRBJ2-3, with 7 bases identical to TRBD1. The sequence was collected from a woman in her thirties or forties in good health and CMV-seronegative. CDR3 sequence reads: CATSPLTGFRADTQYF. The DNA of the CDR3 is TGTGCCACCAGCCCACTGACAGGGTTTAGGGCAGATACGCAGTATTTT.